A selection of T cell receptor beta chains follows, all from one sample in a study of blood T cells in healthy people across ages. TCRdb re-called the 5' RACE reads with MiXCR, one entry per CDR3 protein. The table records roughly 930,000 distinct CDR3 sequences, roughly 43% of them present only once. Specimen: blood. The origin of the receptors is a man aged 30-40 years in good health. The CDR3 runs from the conserved cysteine through the conserved F or W. The order of the fields is clone size, J gene, CDR3 length, D gene, V gene, CDR3 DNA, CDR3 protein. D genes are given only for firm matches. The size field is filled for only some rows; it gives once, few, many or a size class.

abundance: -
j_gene: TRBJ2-5
len: 16
d_gene: -
v_gene: TRBV7-2
CDR3nt: TGTGCCAGCAGCCCTAGGGCCGGGGGCCAGAGGGAGACCCAGTACTTC
CDR3aa: CASSPRAGGQRETQYF

abundance: -
j_gene: TRBJ1-1
len: 13
d_gene: -
v_gene: TRBV4-2
CDR3nt: TGTGCCAGCAGCCCCAGGACGGGTGCTGAAGCTTTCTTT
CDR3aa: CASSPRTGAEAFF

abundance: -
j_gene: TRBJ1-1
len: 17
d_gene: TRBD1
v_gene: TRBV4-2
CDR3nt: TGTGCCAGCAGCCCGACGGCAGGGGGGGAACTGAACACTGAAGCTTTCTTT
CDR3aa: CASSPTAGGELNTEAFF

abundance: -
j_gene: TRBJ2-4
len: 17
d_gene: TRBD2
v_gene: TRBV5-1
CDR3nt: TGCGCCAGCAGCTTGGCCGGGACTAGCGGGGGAATTGACATTCAGTACTTC
CDR3aa: CASSLAGTSGGIDIQYF

abundance: -
j_gene: TRBJ2-1
len: 12
d_gene: -
v_gene: TRBV2
CDR3nt: TGTGCCAGCCTAGCCCTGGGCAATGAGCAGTTCTTC
CDR3aa: CASLALGNEQFF

abundance: -
j_gene: TRBJ2-1
len: 16
d_gene: TRBD2
v_gene: TRBV5-1
CDR3nt: TGCGCCAGCAGCTTGGAGGCGGCGGGAGGGTACAATGAGCAGTTCTTC
CDR3aa: CASSLEAAGGYNEQFF

abundance: many
j_gene: TRBJ2-5
len: 14
d_gene: TRBD2
v_gene: TRBV3-1
CDR3nt: TGTGCCAGCAGCCCCCAGACTAGCAGGGAGACCCAGTACTTC
CDR3aa: CASSPQTSRETQYF

abundance: -
j_gene: TRBJ2-3
len: 15
d_gene: TRBD2
v_gene: TRBV5-1
CDR3nt: TGCGCCAGTGCTTTGGCGGGAGGTAACACAGATACGCAGTATTTT
CDR3aa: CASALAGGNTDTQYF

abundance: -
j_gene: TRBJ2-4
len: 16
d_gene: TRBD1
v_gene: TRBV18
CDR3nt: TGTGCCAGCTCACCCGCCCGGACAGGGTTCTTTAACATTCAGTACTTC
CDR3aa: CASSPARTGFFNIQYF

abundance: -
j_gene: TRBJ2-5
len: 15
d_gene: -
v_gene: TRBV14
CDR3nt: TGTGCCAGCAGCCTAGGACTTTGGGGTAAAGAGACCCAGTACTTC
CDR3aa: CASSLGLWGKETQYF

abundance: few
j_gene: TRBJ2-3
len: 15
d_gene: TRBD1
v_gene: TRBV28
CDR3nt: TGTGCCAGCAGTTTATCAGGGGGCTGGGCAGATACGCAGTATTTT
CDR3aa: CASSLSGGWADTQYF

abundance: -
j_gene: TRBJ2-1
len: 12
d_gene: TRBD2
v_gene: TRBV20-1
CDR3nt: TGCAGTGCTCAGCGGGGGCCAGCTGAGCAGTTCTTC
CDR3aa: CSAQRGPAEQFF

abundance: many
j_gene: TRBJ2-1
len: 15
d_gene: TRBD2
v_gene: TRBV7-2
CDR3nt: TGTGCCAGCAGTTCCCTAGCGGGGGGTTACAATGAGCAGTTCTTC
CDR3aa: CASSSLAGGYNEQFF

abundance: -
j_gene: TRBJ2-1
len: 18
d_gene: TRBD1
v_gene: TRBV7-2
CDR3nt: TGTGCCAGCAGCTTAGGTACCGGGACAGGGGCGTCCTACAATGAGCAGTTCTTC
CDR3aa: CASSLGTGTGASYNEQFF

abundance: -
j_gene: TRBJ1-1
len: 12
d_gene: -
v_gene: TRBV9
CDR3nt: TGTGCCAGCAGCGTAGGGACGACTGAAGCTTTCTTT
CDR3aa: CASSVGTTEAFF

abundance: -
j_gene: TRBJ2-7
len: 16
d_gene: TRBD2
v_gene: TRBV4-2
CDR3nt: TGTGCCAGCAGCCAAGATCCTGGCGGGGGGGACTACGAGCAGTACTTC
CDR3aa: CASSQDPGGGDYEQYF

abundance: few
j_gene: TRBJ2-2
len: 15
d_gene: TRBD2
v_gene: TRBV11-1
CDR3nt: TGTGCCAGCACCCCGACTAGCGGGGGTGGAGGGGAGCTGTTTTTT
CDR3aa: CASTPTSGGGGELFF

abundance: few
j_gene: TRBJ2-6
len: 14
d_gene: -
v_gene: TRBV20-1
CDR3nt: TGCAGTGCTAGGGAGAGCTCTGGGGCCAACGTCCTGACTTTC
CDR3aa: CSARESSGANVLTF

abundance: -
j_gene: TRBJ2-7
len: 16
d_gene: -
v_gene: TRBV20-1
CDR3nt: TGCAGTGCTAGAGACTATTCGCAGGAAAGCTCCTACGAGCAGTACTTC
CDR3aa: CSARDYSQESSYEQYF

abundance: few
j_gene: TRBJ2-3
len: 13
d_gene: -
v_gene: TRBV4-1
CDR3nt: TGCGCCAGCAGCCAAGGGGTGGAAGATACGCAGTATTTT
CDR3aa: CASSQGVEDTQYF

abundance: -
j_gene: TRBJ1-5
len: 12
d_gene: -
v_gene: TRBV7-2
CDR3nt: TGTGCCAGCAGCTTACAGGAGGGGCCCCAGCATTTT
CDR3aa: CASSLQEGPQHF

abundance: -
j_gene: TRBJ1-4
len: 17
d_gene: -
v_gene: TRBV6-2/TRBV6-3
CDR3nt: TGTGCCAGCAGTTACGTGGGACTCAAGGCAACTAATGAAAAACTGTTTTTT
CDR3aa: CASSYVGLKATNEKLFF

abundance: many
j_gene: TRBJ1-1
len: 15
d_gene: -
v_gene: TRBV29-1
CDR3nt: TGCAGCGTTCAACGATGGACGGAAATGAACACTGAAGCTTTCTTT
CDR3aa: CSVQRWTEMNTEAFF

abundance: -
j_gene: TRBJ2-1
len: 17
d_gene: -
v_gene: TRBV3-1
CDR3nt: TGTGCCAGCAGCCAGCGGTGGGGCACCCCCTCCTACAATGAGCAGTTCTTC
CDR3aa: CASSQRWGTPSYNEQFF

abundance: -
j_gene: TRBJ1-1
len: 14
d_gene: -
v_gene: TRBV3-1
CDR3nt: TGTGCCAGCAGCCCCGGGACTTCGAGCACTGAAGCTTTCTTT
CDR3aa: CASSPGTSSTEAFF

abundance: -
j_gene: TRBJ2-1
len: 16
d_gene: TRBD2
v_gene: TRBV7-9
CDR3nt: TGTGCCAGCAGCCCTACTAGCGGGGCTGGCTCGAATGAGCAGTTCTTC
CDR3aa: CASSPTSGAGSNEQFF

abundance: -
j_gene: TRBJ1-1
len: 12
d_gene: -
v_gene: TRBV29-1
CDR3nt: TGCAGCATTCGGGGGAAGAACACTGAAGCTTTCTTT
CDR3aa: CSIRGKNTEAFF

abundance: -
j_gene: TRBJ2-1
len: 18
d_gene: TRBD2
v_gene: TRBV18
CDR3nt: TGTGCCAGCTCACCGGTACTAGCGGGGGGCTCGGACTACAATGAGCAGTTCTTC
CDR3aa: CASSPVLAGGSDYNEQFF